The 20 T cell receptor beta chains in this list originate from one sample, sequenced in a study of beta chain features in type 1 diabetes. The authors reverse transcribed all of the isolated RNA, so sequencing captured expressed TCRB transcripts. The protocol was immunoSEQ multiplex PCR, while the TCRdb copy is restricted to in-frame clones and leaves out a portion. The table includes roughly 24,000 clones, under 75% detected once. Study-wide findings and caveats: All four CD4+ subsets of Type 1 diabetes patients contained TCRB CDR3s that were moderately but significantly shorter.

These TCRs are of unknown antigen specificity. The sequenced material came from Tregs from blood. The source is a young man with type 1 diabetes.

This chain connects TRBV5-5 to TRBJ2-2; a possible D gene is TRBD2 (5 bases). The CDR3 spans 15 residues. Between the trimmed V and J ends, which lost 9 bases and 3 bases, there was a span of 18 bases. Germline V gene sequence: CDR1 SGHKS, CDR2 YYEKEE (reference sequence). CDR3 protein: CATTRTGIDTGELFF. CDR3 DNA sequence: TGTGCCACTACCCGGACCGGGATTGACACCGGGGAGCTGTTTTTT. The whole variable domain, remainder taken from reference TRBV5-5 and TRBJ2-2, is DAGVTQSPTHLIKTRGQQVTLRCSPISGHKSVSWYQQVLGQGPQFIFQYYEKEERGRGNFPDRFSARQFPNYSSELNVNALLLGDSALYLCATTRTGIDTGELFFGEGSRLTVL.

J is TRBJ2-2 and V is TRBV5-1; TRBD1 is a possible D gene (5 bases). V was shortened by 5 bases and J by 5 bases, with 7 bases between the two germline ends. This CDR3 has 12 amino acids. Germline values: CDR1 SGHRS, CDR2 YFSETQ. The chain's CDR3 is CASRRGTGELFF. The DNA of the CDR3 is TGCGCCAGCAGAAGGGGAACCGGGGAGCTGTTTTTT. Drawing the rest from reference TRBV5-1 and TRBJ2-2, the complete variable domain is KAGVTQTPRYLIKTRGQQVTLSCSPISGHRSVSWYQQTPGQGLQFLFEYFSETQRNKGNFPGRFSGRQFSNSRSEMNVSTLELGDSALYLCASRRGTGELFFGEGSRLTVL.

This sequence joins TRBV6-6 and TRBJ2-7; D is undetermined. The CDR3 length is 12 residues. Germline values: CDR1 MNHNY, CDR2 SVGAGI (reference sequence). Trimming took off 5 bases at V and 5 bases at J, with 10 bases between the two ends. In DNA form, the CDR3 reads TGTGCCAGCAGTGCAGACACGGACGAGCAGTACTTC. Translation gives CASSADTDEQYF.

The chain uses TRBV6-5 and TRBJ2-2; D is ambiguous. Trimming shortened V by 2 bases and J by 8 bases, and 6 bases separated the two germline ends. The V gene's germline CDR1 is MNHEY and CDR2 SVGAGI. This CDR3 contains 12 residues. CDR3 in DNA: TGTGCCAGCAGTTACCGTCAGGGGGAGCTGTTTTTT. Translated, it gives CASSYRQGELFF.

J is TRBJ2-7 and V is TRBV25-1; D gene unclear. The CDR3 covers 15 residues. Trimming removed 8 bases at V and 3 bases at J, with 20 bases between. Germline CDR1 MGHDK, CDR2 SYGVNS. In nucleotides, the CDR3 is TGTGCCAGCGCCGCCCGAATCGGCAGGCTCTACGAGCAGTACTTC. Encoded protein: CASAARIGRLYEQYF.

The gene calls are TRBV7-9 and TRBJ2-7; 9 bases agree with TRBD2. The CDR3 length is 15 residues. Germline assignment: CDR1 SEHNR and CDR2 FQNEAQ (reference sequence). V shed 5 bases and J 2 bases; nucleotides not matched to a gene: 7. The CDR3 coding sequence is TGTGCCAGCAGCGCCCGCGGGGGGGAGACCTACGAGCAGTACTTC. This encodes CASSARGGETYEQYF.

This clone came up a few times. V gene TRBV5-6 combines with J gene TRBJ1-1; 7 positions agree with TRBD1. The trim removed 3 bases at V and 4 bases at J, leaving 6 bases unmatched. Germline-derived CDR1 and CDR2 are SGHDT and YYEEEE. The CDR3 consists of 14 residues. CDR3 nucleotides: TGTGCCAGCAGCTCGACAGGGACCGGCACTGAAGCTTTCTTT. It translates to CASSSTGTGTEAFF.

For the CDR3, the DNA is TGTGCCAGTAGTCGTCAGCAGGGGAATATTCAGTACTTC. Translating gives CASSRQQGNIQYF. The chain joins TRBV19 to TRBJ2-4; TRBD1 is a possible D gene (6 bases). V was shortened by 5 bases and J by 10 bases, with 15 bases between the two germline ends. The CDR3 is made up of 13 amino acids. Germline CDR1 and CDR2: LNHDA and SQIVND (reference sequence).

The V call is TRBV7-9, the J call TRBJ2-7, with D perhaps TRBD1 (6 bases). The CDR3 spans 11 residues. The germline V gene has CDR1 SEHNR and CDR2 FQNEAQ (reference sequence). The V end lost 5 bases, the J end lost 9 bases, and 11 bases lay between the germline ends. CDR3 sequence reads: CASSPSDRQYF. For the CDR3, the DNA is TGTGCCAGCAGCCCATCGGACAGGCAGTACTTC. The variable domain in full, with the rest retrieved from reference TRBV7-9 and TRBJ2-7, is DTGVSQNPRHKITKRGQNVTFRCDPISEHNRLYWYRQTLGQGPEFLTYFQNEAQLEKSRLLSDRFSAERPKGSFSTLEIQRTEQGDSAMYLCASSPSDRQYFGPGTRLTVT.

This clone was counted between two and nine times. This rearrangement joins TRBV6-5 to TRBJ1-1; D remains ambiguous. From germline, CDR1 is MNHEY and CDR2 SVGAGI. CDR3 size: 12 residues. The ends were cut back, 6 bases at V and 1 base at J, with 6 bases in the middle. The CDR3 loop reads CASSLPNTEAFF. Written as DNA, the CDR3 is TGTGCCAGCAGCCTACCGAACACTGAAGCTTTCTTT.

V is TRBV6-1 and J is TRBJ1-2; 10 positions agree with TRBD1. The germline CDR1 and CDR2 sequences are MNHNS and SASEGT. V lost 7 bases and J lost 7; bases outside the gene matches: 9. CDR3 length: 14 amino acids. The CDR3 loop reads CASNLRQGAGGYTF. CDR3 nucleotides: TGTGCCAGCAATTTGAGACAGGGGGCCGGTGGCTACACCTTC.

The chain carries TRBV11-2 and TRBJ2-3; the match to TRBD2 covers 8 bases. CDR1 is SGHAT and CDR2 is FQNNGV in the germline V gene. This CDR3 has 16 residues. V lost 5 bases, J lost 4 bases, and 11 bases stayed unmatched. Here the CDR3 DNA reads TGTGCCAGCAGCCCCTATAGCGGGAAGATCTCAGATACGCAGTATTTT. Residues: CASSPYSGKISDTQYF.

The chain recombines TRBV11-2 with TRBJ2-2; possible D gene TRBD2, 5 bases. Germline values: CDR1 SGHAT, CDR2 FQNNGV. This CDR3 has 14 amino acids. Trimming shortened V by 1 base and J by 7 bases, and 10 bases separated the two germline ends. The CDR3 coding sequence is TGTGCCAGCAGCTTAGGTCCGGGGTACGGGGAGCTGTTTTTT. Its translation is CASSLGPGYGELFF.

The rearrangement joins TRBV30 to TRBJ2-1, with a weak D call TRBD2 (6 bases). Germline-derived CDR1 and CDR2 are GTSNPN and SVGIG (reference sequence). This CDR3 is built from 14 residues. The V end lost 0 bases, the J end lost 6 bases, and 12 bases lay between the germline ends. The CDR3 spells CAWSVFGRGNEQFF. CDR3 in DNA: TGTGCCTGGAGTGTATTTGGGCGGGGCAATGAGCAGTTCTTC.

V gene TRBV6-9 combines with J gene TRBJ2-3; D is unclear. The CDR3 sequence is 14 residues long. Trimming left V 4 bases short and J 7 bases short, with 15 bases between. Germline V CDR1 and CDR2: MNHGY, SVAAGI. The CDR3 nucleotides read TGTGCCAGCAGTTTCTCACCAACATACAATACGCAGTATTTT. Protein product: CASSFSPTYNTQYF.

CDR3 residues: CASTGGRAYTGELFF. The DNA of the CDR3 is TGTGCCAGCACTGGCGGGAGGGCCTACACCGGGGAGCTGTTTTTT. The chain joins TRBV2 to TRBJ2-2, with 9 bases identical to TRBD2. CDR1 and CDR2 from the germline V gene are SNHLY and FYNNEI. J was trimmed by 3 bases and V by 7 bases; bases with no gene match: 6. This CDR3 has 15 residues.

J is TRBJ1-1 and V is TRBV11-2; D is unclear. Germline V gives CDR1 SGHAT, CDR2 FQNNGV. V was clipped by 5 bases and J by 7 bases, with 20 bases between them. The CDR3 extends over 15 amino acids. The CDR3 DNA follows: TGTGCCAGCAGCCTTTCCGGGCCCCTCGGGATTGAAGCTTTCTTT. This encodes CASSLSGPLGIEAFF.

The chain uses TRBV14 and TRBJ2-7; TRBD1 aligns across 12 bases. CDR3 length equals 16 residues. CDR1 is SGHDN and CDR2 is FVKESK in the germline V gene. Losses at the gene ends were 4 bases for V and 5 bases for J; bases not matched to a gene: 9. Here the CDR3 DNA reads TGTGCCAGCAGCCGACTCGGGACAGGGGGCATCCACGAGCAGTACTTC. Translating gives CASSRLGTGGIHEQYF.

The chain has TRBV7-2 and TRBJ2-3; 14 nucleotides match TRBD2. The V gene end was trimmed by 1 base and the J gene end by 4 bases; junction bases not matched to a gene: 1. CDR1 and CDR2 from the germline V gene are SGHTA and FQGNSA. CDR3 size: 16 residues. This chain's CDR3 is CASSLGLAGGPDTQYF. The CDR3 DNA sequence: TGTGCCAGCAGCTTAGGACTAGCGGGAGGGCCAGATACGCAGTATTTT.

The chain uses TRBV21-1 and TRBJ2-5; no DNA check was done on the table's D call, TRBD1. TRBV21-1 is a pseudogene. The CDR3 has 16 amino acids. This chain's CDR3 is CASSGSKQGPQETQYF. The CDR3 DNA reads TGTGCCAGCAGCGGGTCGAAACAGGGGCCACAAGAGACCCAGTACTTC.